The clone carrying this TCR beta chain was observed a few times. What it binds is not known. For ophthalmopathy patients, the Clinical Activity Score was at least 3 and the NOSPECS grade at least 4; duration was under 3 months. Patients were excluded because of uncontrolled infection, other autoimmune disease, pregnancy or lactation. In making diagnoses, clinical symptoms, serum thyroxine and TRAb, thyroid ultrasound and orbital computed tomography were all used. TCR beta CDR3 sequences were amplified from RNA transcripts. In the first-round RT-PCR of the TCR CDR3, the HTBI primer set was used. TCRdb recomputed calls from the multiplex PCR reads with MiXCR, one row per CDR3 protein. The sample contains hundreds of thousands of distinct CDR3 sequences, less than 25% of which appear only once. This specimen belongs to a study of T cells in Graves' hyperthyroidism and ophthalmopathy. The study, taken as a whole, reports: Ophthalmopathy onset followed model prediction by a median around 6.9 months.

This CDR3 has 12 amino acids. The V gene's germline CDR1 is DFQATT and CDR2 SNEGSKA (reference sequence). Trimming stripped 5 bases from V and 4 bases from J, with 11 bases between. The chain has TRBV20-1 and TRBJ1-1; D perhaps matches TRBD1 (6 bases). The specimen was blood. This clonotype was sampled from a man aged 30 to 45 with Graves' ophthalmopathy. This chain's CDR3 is CSAGGGATEAFF. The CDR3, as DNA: TGCAGTGCTGGGGGCGGGGCCACTGAAGCTTTCTTT.